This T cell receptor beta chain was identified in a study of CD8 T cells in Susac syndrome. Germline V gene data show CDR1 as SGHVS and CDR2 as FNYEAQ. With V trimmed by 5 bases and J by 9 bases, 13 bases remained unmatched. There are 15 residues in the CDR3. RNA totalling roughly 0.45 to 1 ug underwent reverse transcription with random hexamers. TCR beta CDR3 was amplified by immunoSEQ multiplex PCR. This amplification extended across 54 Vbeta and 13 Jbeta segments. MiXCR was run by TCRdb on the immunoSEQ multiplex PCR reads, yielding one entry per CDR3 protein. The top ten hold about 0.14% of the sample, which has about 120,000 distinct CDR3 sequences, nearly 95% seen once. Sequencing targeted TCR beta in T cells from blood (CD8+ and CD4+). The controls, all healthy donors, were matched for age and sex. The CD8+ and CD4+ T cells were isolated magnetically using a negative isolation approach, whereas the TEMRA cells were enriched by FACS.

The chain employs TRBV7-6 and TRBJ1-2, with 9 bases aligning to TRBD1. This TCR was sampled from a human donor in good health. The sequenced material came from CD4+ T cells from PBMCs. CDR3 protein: CASSNRDRVDLSYTF. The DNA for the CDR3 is TGTGCCAGCAGCAACCGGGACAGGGTGGATTTAAGCTACACCTTC.